These 30 T cell receptor beta chains were sequenced from one sample in a study of CD8+ T cells in alopecia areata. cDNA prepared by RNA extraction and subsequent reverse transcription served as the template for sequencing. Sequenced by immunoSEQ multiplex PCR; TCRdb stores in-frame clones only, minus some. The sample includes more than 95,000 clones, around 60% of them seen just once. Sample treatment: oral pan-JAK inhibitor, 5-10 mg twice daily. This specimen consisted of CD4+ T cells sorted from blood, obtained at week 4, from a patient treated with tofacitinib. The origin of the receptors is a human donor with alopecia areata.

This clone was observed a single time. The genes are TRBV2 and TRBJ1-5; a possible D gene is TRBD1 (5 bases). CDR1 and CDR2 (germline): SNHLY, FYNNEI. V lost 4 bases, J lost 3 bases, and 10 bases lay in between. CDR3 length equals 14 residues. The CDR3 sequence: CASSGEGANQPQHF. As DNA, the CDR3 is TGTGCCAGCAGTGGGGAAGGGGCCAATCAGCCCCAGCATTTT.

This chain connects TRBV4-2 to TRBJ2-5, with TRBD2 matching 8 bases. This CDR3 has 17 residues. Germline assignment: CDR1 LGHNA and CDR2 YNFKEQ. The V gene end was trimmed by 2 bases and the J gene end by 4 bases; junction bases not matched to a gene: 12. DNA of the CDR3: TGTGCCAGCAGCCAAATAGGGGTTGCGGGGGGTTCAGAGACCCAGTACTTC. It codes for CASSQIGVAGGSETQYF.

This clone has more than one count but fewer than ten. This chain uses TRBV28 with TRBJ2-5; D call uncertain. The V and J ends lost 5 bases and 2 bases respectively, with 6 bases between them. Germline assignment: CDR1 MDHEN and CDR2 SYDVKM. The CDR3 spans 12 residues. CDR3 in amino acids: CASSPWQETQYF. DNA for the CDR3: TGTGCCAGCAGTCCCTGGCAAGAGACCCAGTACTTC.

This clone was seen only a few times. The gene calls are TRBV25-1 and TRBJ2-3; tentatively, D is TRBD1 (6 bases). V gave up 1 base and J gave up 4 bases, with 12 bases separating them. CDR1 is MGHDK and CDR2 is SYGVNS in the germline V gene. The CDR3 extends over 15 amino acids. CDR3 amino acids: CASSESQGFPDTQYF. CDR3 sequence (DNA): TGTGCCAGCAGTGAATCACAGGGTTTCCCAGATACGCAGTATTTT.

This clone was observed a handful of times. The chain uses TRBV7-9 and TRBJ1-1; TRBD1 matches 7 bases. Germline assignment: CDR1 SEHNR and CDR2 FQNEAQ (reference sequence). V lost 3 bases and J lost 1; bases outside the gene matches: 5. This CDR3 is 15 amino acids long. The CDR3 DNA is TGTGCCAGCAGCTTTGCCCGGGACAGGAACACTGAAGCTTTCTTT. Residues: CASSFARDRNTEAFF. Full variable domain (remainder filled in from reference TRBV7-9 and TRBJ1-1): DTGVSQNPRHKITKRGQNVTFRCDPISEHNRLYWYRQTLGQGPEFLTYFQNEAQLEKSRLLSDRFSAERPKGSFSTLEIQRTEQGDSAMYLCASSFARDRNTEAFFGQGTRLTVV.

The genes are TRBV11-1 and TRBJ2-5; 15 bases match TRBD2. The V gene's germline CDR1 is SGHAT and CDR2 FQDESV (reference sequence). The CDR3 is 17 amino acids. After removal of 4 bases from V and 1 base from J, the junction contained 4 bases not matched to a gene. CDR3 in DNA: TGTGCCAGCAGCTCGGGACTAGCGGGAGGAGGCCAAGAGACCCAGTACTTC. Its protein product is CASSSGLAGGGQETQYF.

The genes are TRBV6-6 and TRBJ1-5; a possible D gene is TRBD1 (6 bases). Germline V CDR1 and CDR2: MNHNY, SVGAGI (reference sequence). CDR3 length equals 16 residues. Deletions cut 8 bases from V and 2 bases from J, with 19 bases between. This CDR3 reads CASSMRGAGGNQPQHF. The CDR3 DNA is TGTGCCAGCTCGATGAGGGGGGCCGGTGGCAATCAGCCCCAGCATTTT.

Comments on this clone: Other DNA sequences in the same sample also yield this CDR3. The J gene is TRBJ1-2, the V gene TRBV29-1; D perhaps matches TRBD1 (6 bases). CDR1 and CDR2 from the germline V gene are SQVTM and ANQGSEA. V gave up 6 bases and J gave up 7 bases, with 6 bases separating them. The CDR3 totals 9 residues. The CDR3 sequence: CSVDSGYTF. The CDR3 nucleotides are TGCAGCGTGGACAGTGGCTACACCTTC.

The chain is built from TRBV11-2 and TRBJ2-2; TRBD1 matches 8 bases. Trimming took 5 bases from V and 10 from J; bases not matched to a gene: 12. CDR1 and CDR2 from the germline V gene are SGHAT and FQNNGV. The CDR3 consists of 15 residues. The CDR3 spells CASSQKPGQVQELFF. CDR3 coding DNA: TGTGCCAGCAGCCAAAAGCCGGGACAGGTACAGGAGCTGTTTTTT.

The V gene is TRBV2, the J gene TRBJ1-4; 8 bases align to TRBD1. CDR1 SNHLY and CDR2 FYNNEI come from the germline V gene. With V trimmed by 6 bases and J by 0 bases, 0 bases remained unmatched. The CDR3 totals 14 residues. CDR3 in amino acids: CASRTGATNEKLFF. The CDR3 DNA follows: TGTGCCAGCAGGACAGGGGCAACTAATGAAAAACTGTTTTTT.

V is TRBV5-1 and J is TRBJ2-5; D gene uncertain. CDR1 is SGHRS and CDR2 is YFSETQ in the germline V gene. Trimming stripped 4 bases from V and 1 base from J, with 11 bases between. The CDR3 has 14 residues. CDR3 amino acids: CASSADVLQETQYF. The CDR3 DNA reads as TGCGCCAGCAGCGCGGACGTCCTCCAAGAGACCCAGTACTTC.

The chain carries TRBV2 and TRBJ2-4; tentatively, D is TRBD2 (6 bases). The CDR3 is made up of 15 amino acids. The germline V gene encodes CDR1 SNHLY and CDR2 FYNNEI. V dropped 10 bases and J dropped 1 base, with 17 bases sitting between them. The CDR3 reads CAIKEGISAKNIQYF. The CDR3 DNA follows: TGTGCCATTAAGGAGGGGATTTCGGCCAAAAACATTCAGTACTTC.

This chain joins TRBV25-1 and TRBJ2-1; no clear D gene. The V gene lost 2 bases and the J gene lost 7 bases, with 9 bases spanning the gap. Germline loops: CDR1 MGHDK, CDR2 SYGVNS. This CDR3 is built from 13 residues. The CDR3 protein is CASSERRSNEQFF. As DNA, the CDR3 is TGTGCCAGCAGTGAACGTCGGTCTAATGAGCAGTTCTTC.

V is TRBV7-9 and J is TRBJ2-6, with D unclear. Looked up from germline, CDR1 is SEHNR and CDR2 is FQNEAQ (reference sequence). Trimming removed 2 bases from V and 2 bases from J, with 7 bases in between. This CDR3 is 15 amino acids long. The CDR3 spells CASSLNRPGANVLTF. CDR3 sequence (DNA): TGTGCCAGCAGCTTAAATCGGCCTGGGGCCAACGTCCTGACTTTC. Filled out from reference TRBV7-9 and TRBJ2-6, the complete variable domain reads DTGVSQNPRHKITKRGQNVTFRCDPISEHNRLYWYRQTLGQGPEFLTYFQNEAQLEKSRLLSDRFSAERPKGSFSTLEIQRTEQGDSAMYLCASSLNRPGANVLTFGAGSRLTVL.

The chain links TRBV5-1 to TRBJ2-5, with a weak D call TRBD2 (6 bases). CDR1 and CDR2 (germline): SGHRS, YFSETQ. The CDR3 sequence is 14 residues long. The V gene lost 3 bases and the J gene lost 2 bases, with 11 bases spanning the gap. CDR3 protein: CASSSSGTQETQYF. The CDR3 region has the DNA TGCGCCAGCAGCTCCTCCGGGACTCAAGAGACCCAGTACTTC.

This clone was seen a handful of times. The chain recombines TRBV7-2 with TRBJ2-7; tentative D call: TRBD2 (6 bases). From germline, CDR1 is SGHTA and CDR2 FQGNSA. V dropped 0 bases and J dropped 5 bases, with 8 bases sitting between them. The CDR3 extends over 13 amino acids. The CDR3 is CASSLAGEDEQYF. In DNA form, the CDR3 reads TGTGCCAGCAGCTTAGCAGGGGAGGACGAGCAGTACTTC.

The V gene is TRBV29-1, the J gene TRBJ1-1; the match to TRBD1 covers 8 bases. J was trimmed by 2 bases and V by 5 bases; bases with no gene match: 4. Looked up from germline, CDR1 is SQVTM and CDR2 is ANQGSEA. This CDR3 is built from 13 residues. The CDR3 loop reads CSVSTGANTEAFF. Written as DNA, the CDR3 is TGCAGCGTTTCGACAGGGGCTAACACTGAAGCTTTCTTT. Complete variable domain (other parts from reference TRBV29-1 and TRBJ1-1): SAVISQKPSRDICQRGTSLTIQCQVDSQVTMMFWYRQQPGQSLTLIATANQGSEATYESGFVIDKFPISRPNLTFSTLTVSNMSPEDSSIYLCSVSTGANTEAFFGQGTRLTVV.

The V call is TRBV7-2, the J call TRBJ2-2; D call uncertain. V was pared by 1 base and J by 7 bases, with 16 bases between. Germline CDR1 reads SGHTA; CDR2 reads FQGNSA. This CDR3 region has 16 residues. The CDR3 sequence: CASSLVQVGFGGELFF. The DNA for the CDR3 is TGTGCCAGCAGCTTAGTCCAGGTCGGATTCGGCGGGGAGCTGTTTTTT. Together with reference TRBV7-2 and TRBJ2-2, the CDR3 gives the full variable domain: GAGVSQSPSNKVTEKGKDVELRCDPISGHTALYWYRQSLGQGLEFLIYFQGNSAPDKSGLPSDRFSAERTGGSVSTLTIQRTQQEDSAVYLCASSLVQVGFGGELFFGEGSRLTVL.

The rearrangement uses TRBV19 and TRBJ2-1, with a tentative D call TRBD2 (5 bases). The CDR3 consists of 13 residues. The V end lost 4 bases, the J end lost 5 bases, and 9 bases lay between the germline ends. Germline CDR1 reads LNHDA; CDR2 reads SQIVND (reference sequence). The CDR3 loop reads CASSTSGDNEQFF. The CDR3 nucleotides are TGTGCCAGTAGTACCTCCGGGGACAATGAGCAGTTCTTC.

J is TRBJ2-5 and V is TRBV4-1; perhaps TRBD2 as D (5 bases). This CDR3 comprises 14 residues. Germline CDR1 reads MGHRA; CDR2 reads YSYEKL. V lost 4 bases and J lost 4, with 13 bases in between. The CDR3 loop reads CASSRGEAGETQYF. The CDR3 bases are TGCGCCAGCAGCCGCGGAGAGGCGGGAGAGACCCAGTACTTC.

In DNA, the CDR3 is TGCGCCAGCAGCTTGGAGTTGGGCGGGGGTCGGAGCTACACCTTC. It specifies CASSLELGGGRSYTF. The V and J genes are TRBV5-1 and TRBJ1-2; tentatively, D is TRBD1 (5 bases). The CDR3 consists of 15 residues. Trimming cost V 0 bases and J 9 bases, with 18 bases left between them. Germline assignment: CDR1 SGHRS and CDR2 YFSETQ.

In its sample, this clone was seen once. This sample includes further DNA sequences coding for the same CDR3. The V gene is TRBV30, the J gene TRBJ1-2; D unclear. There are 12 residues in the CDR3. The V end was cut by 0 bases, the J end by 5 bases, with 7 bases between. CDR1 is GTSNPN, CDR2 SVGIG, per germline (reference sequence). CDR3 amino acids: CAWSVTVYGYTF. In nucleotides, the CDR3 is TGTGCCTGGAGTGTGACTGTATATGGCTACACCTTC. Combining the CDR3 with reference TRBV30 and TRBJ1-2 gives the whole variable domain SQTIHQWPATLVQPVGSPLSLECTVEGTSNPNLYWYRQAAGRGLQLLFYSVGIGQISSEVPQNLSASRPQDRQFILSSKKLLLSDSGFYLCAWSVTVYGYTFGSGTRLTVV.

This clone appeared once. This sequence joins TRBV7-8 and TRBJ2-2; D is perhaps TRBD1 (6 bases). CDR1 and CDR2 (germline): SGHVS, FQNEAQ. V was clipped by 2 bases and J by 4 bases, with 11 bases between them. This CDR3 region has 15 residues. The CDR3 region is CASSLQGISTGELFF. The CDR3 DNA reads TGTGCCAGCAGCTTACAGGGGATTAGCACCGGGGAGCTGTTTTTT.

This clone occurred a few times. This chain links TRBV29-1 with TRBJ2-3; 8 bases are a match to TRBD2. This CDR3 contains 15 residues. Trimming at V came to 1 base and at J to 7 bases, leaving 10 bases not matched to a gene. Per germline, CDR1 SQVTM and CDR2 ANQGSEA. CDR3 amino acids: CSVEGPGLGGNTQYF. The CDR3 region has the DNA TGCAGCGTTGAAGGACCGGGACTAGGGGGTAATACGCAGTATTTT.

This chain links TRBV7-2 with TRBJ1-1; no clear D. V dropped 2 bases and J dropped 1 base, with 5 bases sitting between them. CDR1 is SGHTA, CDR2 FQGNSA, per germline. CDR3 size: 13 residues. CDR3 bases: TGTGCCAGCAGCTTATACAGGAACACTGAAGCTTTCTTT. Protein: CASSLYRNTEAFF.

This clone was observed once. This chain connects TRBV5-1 to TRBJ2-7; TRBD1 agrees at 9 bases. V shed 4 bases, J shed 6 bases, and the junction held 11 bases outside the gene matches. The CDR3 length is 15 residues. CDR1 and CDR2 from the germline V gene are SGHRS and YFSETQ. The CDR3 spells CASSPSPGQGGEQYF. The CDR3, as DNA: TGCGCCAGCAGCCCATCACCGGGACAGGGCGGCGAGCAGTACTTC.

V is TRBV4-2 and J is TRBJ1-5, with TRBD1 identical over 9 bases. Per germline, CDR1 LGHNA and CDR2 YNFKEQ. After removal of 3 bases from V and 3 bases from J, the junction contained 6 bases not matched to a gene. The CDR3 is 16 residues long. The CDR3 spells CASSQADRGTNQPQHF. The CDR3 DNA reads TGTGCCAGCAGCCAGGCGGACAGGGGCACCAATCAGCCCCAGCATTTT.

This clone was recorded a few times. The chain couples TRBV28 to TRBJ2-2; D call uncertain. The CDR3 extends over 11 amino acids. Germline-derived CDR1 and CDR2 are MDHEN and SYDVKM. Trimming stripped 6 bases from V and 5 bases from J, with 4 bases between. CDR3 nucleotide sequence: TGTGCCAGCAGGGAAACCGGGGAGCTGTTTTTT. Translating it yields CASRETGELFF.

The chain recombines TRBV30 with TRBJ2-3; D uncertain. Looked up from germline, CDR1 is GTSNPN and CDR2 is SVGIG (reference sequence). V lost 4 bases, J lost 0 bases, and 8 bases lay in between. The length of the CDR3 is 13 residues. CDR3 residues: CAWISWSTDTQYF. CDR3 DNA sequence: TGTGCCTGGATATCTTGGAGCACAGATACGCAGTATTTT.

This clone has only a few counts. The chain has TRBV5-1 and TRBJ1-1; no reliable D call. CDR1 SGHRS and CDR2 YFSETQ come from the germline V gene. The CDR3 has 16 residues. Trimming removed 0 bases at V and 7 bases at J, with 19 bases between. The CDR3 is CASSLDGSNLAGEAFF. The CDR3 nucleotides are TGCGCCAGCAGCTTGGACGGGAGCAACCTCGCGGGTGAAGCTTTCTTT. Full variable domain (remainder filled in from reference TRBV5-1 and TRBJ1-1): KAGVTQTPRYLIKTRGQQVTLSCSPISGHRSVSWYQQTPGQGLQFLFEYFSETQRNKGNFPGRFSGRQFSNSRSEMNVSTLELGDSALYLCASSLDGSNLAGEAFFGQGTRLTVV.